This T cell receptor (beta chain) derives from a study of blood T cell repertoires in COVID-19. Using immunoSEQ multiplex PCR, the repertoire was profiled, and TCRdb retains in-frame clones only, with some absent. The repertoire holds about 210,000 clones, with about nine tenths as singletons. The table lists this clone with a count of one. Material for sequencing was peripheral blood. The TCR comes from a man aged 70 or older with acute or convalescent COVID-19.

The CDR3 protein is CASSLRTAFYGYTF. CDR3 in DNA: TGTGCCAGCAGTCTTAGGACAGCCTTCTATGGCTACACCTTC. This chain links TRBV6-5 with TRBJ1-2; a weak D match, TRBD1 (6 bases). The CDR3 spans 14 residues. Trimming took 5 bases from V and 4 from J, leaving 14 bases between them. Germline CDR1 MNHEY, CDR2 SVGAGI.